This TCR beta chain came from a study of control samples from healthy donors and cancer patients. Per the germline V gene, CDR1 is DFQATT and CDR2 is SNEGSKA (reference sequence). Deletions cut 6 bases from V and 5 bases from J, with 8 bases between. The CDR3 consists of 10 residues. The table came from immunoSEQ multiplex PCR; TCRdb's copy has only in-frame clones and leaves some out. Altogether about 150,000 clones are present, 75% to 95% being singletons, with the ten largest covering 2% to 2.5%. The sample was blood. The genes are TRBV20-1 and TRBJ2-7, with unresolved D. This TCR was recovered from a woman aged 35 to 49 in good health. The CDR3 is CSAFYDEQYF. As DNA, the CDR3 is TGCAGTGCCTTTTATGACGAGCAGTACTTC.